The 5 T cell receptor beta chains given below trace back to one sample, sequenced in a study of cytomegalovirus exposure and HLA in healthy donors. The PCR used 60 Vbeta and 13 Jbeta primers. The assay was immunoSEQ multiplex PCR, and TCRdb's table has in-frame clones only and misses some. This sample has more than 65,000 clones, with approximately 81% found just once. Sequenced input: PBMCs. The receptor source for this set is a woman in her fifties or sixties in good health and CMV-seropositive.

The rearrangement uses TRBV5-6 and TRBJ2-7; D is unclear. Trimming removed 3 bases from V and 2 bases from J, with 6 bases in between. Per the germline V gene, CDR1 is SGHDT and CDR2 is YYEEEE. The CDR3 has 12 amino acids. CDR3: CASSSFPYEQYF. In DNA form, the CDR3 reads TGTGCCAGCAGCTCCTTCCCCTACGAGCAGTACTTC.

The CDR3 region is CASSKTGTSGRYEQYF. The CDR3 DNA reads TGTGCCAGCAGTAAAACCGGGACTAGCGGGAGATACGAGCAGTACTTC. V gene TRBV27 combines with J gene TRBJ2-7; 14 bases match TRBD2. The CDR3 is made up of 16 amino acids. The germline V gene has CDR1 MNHEY and CDR2 SMNVEV (reference sequence). Losses at the gene ends were 5 bases for V and 4 bases for J; bases not matched to a gene: 7.

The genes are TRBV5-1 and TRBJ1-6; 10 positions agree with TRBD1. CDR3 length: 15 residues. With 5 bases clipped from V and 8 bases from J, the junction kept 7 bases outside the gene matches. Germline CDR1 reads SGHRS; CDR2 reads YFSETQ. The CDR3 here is CASRSGQGTDSPLHF. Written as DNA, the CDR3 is TGCGCCAGCAGGTCGGGACAGGGGACTGATTCACCCCTCCACTTT.

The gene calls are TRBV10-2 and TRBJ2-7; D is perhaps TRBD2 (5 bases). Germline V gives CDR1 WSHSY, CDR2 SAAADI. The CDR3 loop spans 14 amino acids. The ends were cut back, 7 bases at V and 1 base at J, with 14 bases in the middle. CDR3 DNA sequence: TGCGCCAGCATCGAGGCGGGCCCGTCCTACGAGCAGTACTTC. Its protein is CASIEAGPSYEQYF.

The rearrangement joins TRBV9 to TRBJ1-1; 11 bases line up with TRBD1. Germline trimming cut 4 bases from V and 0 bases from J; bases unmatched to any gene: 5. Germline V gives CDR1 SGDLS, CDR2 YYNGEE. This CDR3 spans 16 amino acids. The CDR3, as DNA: TGTGCCAGCAGCCCTGGACAGGGGGCGATGAACACTGAAGCTTTCTTT. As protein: CASSPGQGAMNTEAFF.